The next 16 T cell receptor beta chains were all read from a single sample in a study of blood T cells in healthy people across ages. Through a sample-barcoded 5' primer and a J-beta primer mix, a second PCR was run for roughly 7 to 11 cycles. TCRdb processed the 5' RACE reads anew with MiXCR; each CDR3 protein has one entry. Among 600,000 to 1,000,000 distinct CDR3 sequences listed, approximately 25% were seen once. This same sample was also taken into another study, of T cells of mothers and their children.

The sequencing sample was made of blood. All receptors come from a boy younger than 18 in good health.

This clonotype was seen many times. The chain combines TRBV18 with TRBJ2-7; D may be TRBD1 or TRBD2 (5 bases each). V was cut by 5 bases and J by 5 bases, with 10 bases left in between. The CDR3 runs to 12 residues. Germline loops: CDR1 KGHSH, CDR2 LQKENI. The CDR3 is CASSDGGDEQYF. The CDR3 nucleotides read TGTGCCAGCTCAGATGGGGGAGACGAGCAGTACTTC.

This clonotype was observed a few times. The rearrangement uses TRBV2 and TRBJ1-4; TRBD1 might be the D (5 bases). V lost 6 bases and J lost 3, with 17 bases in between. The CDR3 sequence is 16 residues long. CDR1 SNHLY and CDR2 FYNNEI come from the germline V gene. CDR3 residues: CASRHEPGLSNEKLFF. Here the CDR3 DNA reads TGTGCCAGCAGACACGAACCAGGGCTATCTAATGAAAAACTGTTTTTT.

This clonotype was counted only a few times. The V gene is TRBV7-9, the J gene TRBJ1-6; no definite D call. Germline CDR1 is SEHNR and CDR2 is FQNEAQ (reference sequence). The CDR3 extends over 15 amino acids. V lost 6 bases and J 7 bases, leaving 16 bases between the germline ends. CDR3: CASRPTRTGNSPLHF. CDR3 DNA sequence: TGTGCCAGCAGACCGACCAGGACGGGAAATTCACCCCTCCACTTT.

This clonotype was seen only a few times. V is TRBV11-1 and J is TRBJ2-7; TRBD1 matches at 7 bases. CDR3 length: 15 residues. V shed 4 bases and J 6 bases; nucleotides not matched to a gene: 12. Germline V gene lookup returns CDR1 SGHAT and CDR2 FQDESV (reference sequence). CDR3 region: CASSSKDRSTCEQYF. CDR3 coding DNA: TGTGCCAGCAGCTCGAAGGACAGGAGCACCTGCGAGCAGTACTTC.

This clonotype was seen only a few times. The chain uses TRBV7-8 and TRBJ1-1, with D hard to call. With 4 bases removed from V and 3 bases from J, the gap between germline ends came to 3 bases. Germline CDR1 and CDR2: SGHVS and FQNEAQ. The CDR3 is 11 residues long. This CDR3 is CASSYDTEAFF. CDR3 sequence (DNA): TGTGCCAGCAGCTACGACACTGAAGCTTTCTTT.

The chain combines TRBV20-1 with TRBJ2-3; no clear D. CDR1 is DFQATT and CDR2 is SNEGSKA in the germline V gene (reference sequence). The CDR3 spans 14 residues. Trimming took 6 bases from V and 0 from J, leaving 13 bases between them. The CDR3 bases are TGCAGTGCGAACGACGTAACTAGCACAGATACGCAGTATTTT. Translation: CSANDVTSTDTQYF.

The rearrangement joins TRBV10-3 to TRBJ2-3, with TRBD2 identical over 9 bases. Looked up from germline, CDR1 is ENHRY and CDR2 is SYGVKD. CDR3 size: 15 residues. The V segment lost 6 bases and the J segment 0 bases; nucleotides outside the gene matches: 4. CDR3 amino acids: CAISLGLASTDTQYF. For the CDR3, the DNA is TGTGCCATCAGCCTTGGACTAGCGAGCACAGATACGCAGTATTTT.

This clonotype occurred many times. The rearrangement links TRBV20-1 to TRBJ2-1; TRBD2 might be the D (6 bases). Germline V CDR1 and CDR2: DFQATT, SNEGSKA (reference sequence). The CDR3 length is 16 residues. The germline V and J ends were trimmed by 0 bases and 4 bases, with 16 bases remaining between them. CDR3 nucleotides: TGCAGTGCTAGAGATTGGCGGCTAGCGAGGTACAATGAGCAGTTCTTC. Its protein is CSARDWRLARYNEQFF.

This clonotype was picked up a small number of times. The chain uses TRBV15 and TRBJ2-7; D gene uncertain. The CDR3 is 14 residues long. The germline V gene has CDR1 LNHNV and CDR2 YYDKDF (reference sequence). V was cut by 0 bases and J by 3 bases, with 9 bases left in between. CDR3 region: CATSRDRTSYEQYF. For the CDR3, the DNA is TGTGCCACCAGCAGAGACCGGACGAGCTACGAGCAGTACTTC.

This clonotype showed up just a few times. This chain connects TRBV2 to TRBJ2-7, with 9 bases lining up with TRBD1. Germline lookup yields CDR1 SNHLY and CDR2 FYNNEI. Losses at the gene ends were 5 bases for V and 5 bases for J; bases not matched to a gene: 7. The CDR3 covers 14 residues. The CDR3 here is CASSTGTGSHEQYF. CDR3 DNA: TGTGCCAGCAGTACCGGGACAGGGTCCCACGAGCAGTACTTC. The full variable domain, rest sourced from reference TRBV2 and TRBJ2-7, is EPEVTQTPSHQVTQMGQEVILRCVPISNHLYFYWYRQILGQKVEFLVSFYNNEISEKSEIFDDQFSVERPDGSNFTLKIRSTKLEDSAMYFCASSTGTGSHEQYFGPGTRLTVT.

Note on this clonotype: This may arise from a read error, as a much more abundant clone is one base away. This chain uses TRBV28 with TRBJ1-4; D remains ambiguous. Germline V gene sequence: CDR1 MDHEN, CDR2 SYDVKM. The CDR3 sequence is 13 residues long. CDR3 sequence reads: CASLQGGGEKLSF. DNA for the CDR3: TGTGCCAGCCTACAAGGTGGCGGTGAAAAACTGTCTTTT.

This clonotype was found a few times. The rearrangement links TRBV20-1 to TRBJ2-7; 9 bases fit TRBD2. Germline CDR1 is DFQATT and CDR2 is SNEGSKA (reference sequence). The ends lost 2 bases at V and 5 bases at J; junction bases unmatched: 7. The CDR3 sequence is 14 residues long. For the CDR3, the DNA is TGCAGTGCTAGACCCGGGACTAGCCTCCACGAGCAGTACTTC. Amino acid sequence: CSARPGTSLHEQYF.

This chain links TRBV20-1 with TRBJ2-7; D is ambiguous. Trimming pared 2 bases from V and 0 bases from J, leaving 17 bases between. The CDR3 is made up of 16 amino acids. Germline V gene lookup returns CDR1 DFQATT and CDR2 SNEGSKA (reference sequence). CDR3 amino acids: CSARPSLSATSYEQYF. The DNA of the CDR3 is TGCAGTGCTAGACCCTCTCTCAGCGCTACCTCCTACGAGCAGTACTTC.

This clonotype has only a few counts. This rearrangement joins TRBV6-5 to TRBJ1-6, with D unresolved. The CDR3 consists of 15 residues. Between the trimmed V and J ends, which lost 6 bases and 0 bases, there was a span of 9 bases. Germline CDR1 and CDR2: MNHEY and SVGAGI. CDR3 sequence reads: CASSRGSSYNSPLHF. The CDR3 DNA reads TGTGCCAGCAGCCGAGGGAGCTCCTATAATTCACCCCTCCACTTT.

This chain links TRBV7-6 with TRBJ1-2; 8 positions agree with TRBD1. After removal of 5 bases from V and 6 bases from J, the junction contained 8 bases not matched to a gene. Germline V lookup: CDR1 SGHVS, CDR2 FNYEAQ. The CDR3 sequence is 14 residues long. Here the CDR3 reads CASSPDSGGDGYTF. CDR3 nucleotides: TGTGCCAGCAGCCCCGATTCAGGGGGCGATGGCTACACCTTC.

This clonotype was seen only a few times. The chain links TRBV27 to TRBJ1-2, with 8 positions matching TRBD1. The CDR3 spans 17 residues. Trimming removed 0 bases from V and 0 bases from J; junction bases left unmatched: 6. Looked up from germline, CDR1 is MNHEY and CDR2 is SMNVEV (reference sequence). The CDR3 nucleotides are TGTGCCAGCAGTTTATCGACAGGGGCCATCTCTAACTATGGCTACACCTTC. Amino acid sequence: CASSLSTGAISNYGYTF.